This T cell receptor (beta chain) came from a study of blood T cell repertoires in COVID-19. For the study at large: The United States, Italy and Spain supplied acute and convalescent COVID-19 samples. Sample material is recorded as cDNA or gDNA derived from T cells, B-cell-depleted T cells, or PBMCs.

The CDR3 is 15 residues long. Trimming took 4 bases from V and 0 from J, leaving 10 bases between them. The germline V gene has CDR1 SGHTA and CDR2 FQGNSA. As processed by the authors: Reference gene primer amplification yielded estimated nucleated cell counts. Data came from immunoSEQ multiplex PCR; TCRdb stores just in-frame clones and leaves some out. For V, J and clone size, that table is used; D and trimming come from the DNA. This repertoire shows about 190,000 clones, around nine tenths found once; its top ten account for 2.1%. Material for sequencing was peripheral blood. This TCR came from a man between 65 and 80 years old with active or convalescent COVID-19. The rearrangement joins TRBV7-2 to TRBJ1-3, with a weak D call TRBD1 (5 bases). The CDR3 DNA is TGTGCCAGCAGCTACACAGGCTTCTCTGGAAACACCATATATTTT. It encodes CASSYTGFSGNTIYF.